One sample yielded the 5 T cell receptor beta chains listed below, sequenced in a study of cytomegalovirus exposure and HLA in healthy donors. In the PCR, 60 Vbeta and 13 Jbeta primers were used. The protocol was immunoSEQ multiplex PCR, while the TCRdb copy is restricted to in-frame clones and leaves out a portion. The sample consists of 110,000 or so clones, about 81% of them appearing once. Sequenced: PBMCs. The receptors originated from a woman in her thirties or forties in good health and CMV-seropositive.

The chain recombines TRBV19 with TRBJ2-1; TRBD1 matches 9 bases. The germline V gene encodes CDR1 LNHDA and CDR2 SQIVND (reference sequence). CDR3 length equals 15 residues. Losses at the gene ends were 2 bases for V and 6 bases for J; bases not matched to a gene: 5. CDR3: CASSIQQGAGNEQFF. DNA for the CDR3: TGTGCCAGTAGTATACAACAGGGGGCGGGCAATGAGCAGTTCTTC.

The CDR3 sequence is CATTAGENTGELFF. The CDR3 nucleotides are TGTGCCACCACAGCGGGGGAGAACACCGGGGAGCTGTTTTTT. The genes are TRBV15 and TRBJ2-2; TRBD2 aligns across 8 bases. CDR1 LNHNV and CDR2 YYDKDF come from the germline V gene (reference sequence). CDR3 length: 14 residues. V gave up 7 bases and J gave up 1 base; unmatched junction bases: 2.

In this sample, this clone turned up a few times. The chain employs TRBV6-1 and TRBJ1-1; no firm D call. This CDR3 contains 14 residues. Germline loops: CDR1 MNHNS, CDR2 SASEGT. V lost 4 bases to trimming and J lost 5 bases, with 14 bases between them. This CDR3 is CASSATGDWTEAFF. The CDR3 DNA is TGTGCCAGCAGTGCGACTGGAGATTGGACTGAAGCTTTCTTT.

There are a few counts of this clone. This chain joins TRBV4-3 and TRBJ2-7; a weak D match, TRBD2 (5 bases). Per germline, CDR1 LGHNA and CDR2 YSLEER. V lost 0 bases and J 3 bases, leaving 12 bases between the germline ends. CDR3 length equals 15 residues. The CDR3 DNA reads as TGCGCCAGCAGCCAAGACTCCGGGGTCGGCTACGAGCAGTACTTC. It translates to CASSQDSGVGYEQYF.

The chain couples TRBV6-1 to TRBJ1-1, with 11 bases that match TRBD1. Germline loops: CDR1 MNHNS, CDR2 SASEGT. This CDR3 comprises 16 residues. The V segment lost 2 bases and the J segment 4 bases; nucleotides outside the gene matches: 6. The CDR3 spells CASSELDRGRLTEAFF. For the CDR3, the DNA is TGTGCCAGCAGTGAACTGGACAGGGGGCGGCTCACTGAAGCTTTCTTT.